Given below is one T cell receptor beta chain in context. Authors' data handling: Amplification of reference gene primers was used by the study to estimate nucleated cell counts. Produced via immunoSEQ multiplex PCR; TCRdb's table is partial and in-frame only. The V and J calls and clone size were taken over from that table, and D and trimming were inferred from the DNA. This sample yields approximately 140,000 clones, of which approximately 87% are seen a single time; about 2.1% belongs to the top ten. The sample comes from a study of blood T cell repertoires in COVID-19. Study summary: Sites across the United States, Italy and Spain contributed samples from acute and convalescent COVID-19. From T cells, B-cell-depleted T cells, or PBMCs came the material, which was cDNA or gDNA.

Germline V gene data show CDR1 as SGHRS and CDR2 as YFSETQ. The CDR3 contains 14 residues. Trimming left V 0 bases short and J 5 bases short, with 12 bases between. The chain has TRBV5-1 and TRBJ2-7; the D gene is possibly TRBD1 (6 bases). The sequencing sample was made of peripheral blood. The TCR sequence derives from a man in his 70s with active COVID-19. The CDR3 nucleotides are TGCGCCAGCAGCTTGGAGCAGGGGAAGAACGAGCAGTACTTC. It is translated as CASSLEQGKNEQYF.